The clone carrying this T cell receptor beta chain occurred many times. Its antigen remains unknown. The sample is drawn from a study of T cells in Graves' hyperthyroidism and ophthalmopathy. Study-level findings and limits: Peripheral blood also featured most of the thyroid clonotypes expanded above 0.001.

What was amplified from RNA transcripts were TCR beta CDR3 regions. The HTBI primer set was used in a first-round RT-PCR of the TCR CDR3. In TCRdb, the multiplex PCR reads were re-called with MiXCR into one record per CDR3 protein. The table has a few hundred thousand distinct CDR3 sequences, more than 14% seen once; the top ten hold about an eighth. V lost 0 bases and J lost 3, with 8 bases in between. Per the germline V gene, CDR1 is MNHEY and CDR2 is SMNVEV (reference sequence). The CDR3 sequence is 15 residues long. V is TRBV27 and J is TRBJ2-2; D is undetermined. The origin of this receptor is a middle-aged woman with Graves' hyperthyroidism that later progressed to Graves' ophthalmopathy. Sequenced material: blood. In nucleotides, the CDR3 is TGTGCCAGCAGTTTATCATGGCTTTACACCGGGGAGCTGTTTTTT. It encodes CASSLSWLYTGELFF.